This T cell receptor (beta chain) derives from a study of T cell repertoires in cytomegalovirus infection. Overall study: Both a matching HLA type and CMV infection were indicated by public TCR beta signatures. Study observations and caveats: The study identified carriers of CMV plus the relevant HLA from cumulative public TCR beta family frequency.

TCRdb re-derived calls from the reads in MiXCR, one entry per CDR3 protein. Among 680,000 or so distinct CDR3 sequences listed, 35% to 40% were seen once. The CDR3 is made up of 15 amino acids. With 6 bases removed from V and 2 bases from J, the gap between germline ends came to 14 bases. Germline CDR1 and CDR2: LNHDA and SQIVND (reference sequence). Concerning this clonotype itself: The antigen is not known.

The J gene is TRBJ2-1, the V gene TRBV19; a possible D gene is TRBD2 (6 bases). The source is a human donor in good health (CMV status not recorded). Some clones in this sample may be carry-over from other donors' samples. The sample was PBMCs. The CDR3 region has the DNA TGTGCCAGTAGCCCCGGGGGAGCGCCCTACAATGAGCAGTTCTTC. Translated: CASSPGGAPYNEQFF.